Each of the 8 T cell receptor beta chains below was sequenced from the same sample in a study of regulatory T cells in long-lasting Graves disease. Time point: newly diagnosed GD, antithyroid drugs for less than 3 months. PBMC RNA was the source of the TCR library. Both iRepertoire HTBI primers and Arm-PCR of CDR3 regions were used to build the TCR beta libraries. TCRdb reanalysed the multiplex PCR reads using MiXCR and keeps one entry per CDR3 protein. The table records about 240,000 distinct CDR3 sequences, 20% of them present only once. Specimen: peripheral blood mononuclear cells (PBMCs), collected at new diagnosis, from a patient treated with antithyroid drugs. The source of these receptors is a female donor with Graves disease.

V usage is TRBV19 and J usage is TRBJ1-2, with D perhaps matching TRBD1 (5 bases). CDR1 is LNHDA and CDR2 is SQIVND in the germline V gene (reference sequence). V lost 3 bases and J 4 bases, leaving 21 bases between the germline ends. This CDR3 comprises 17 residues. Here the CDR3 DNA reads TGTGCCAGTAGTATTTCGAACGGACACCCGCGGGGCTATGGCTACACCTTC. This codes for CASSISNGHPRGYGYTF.

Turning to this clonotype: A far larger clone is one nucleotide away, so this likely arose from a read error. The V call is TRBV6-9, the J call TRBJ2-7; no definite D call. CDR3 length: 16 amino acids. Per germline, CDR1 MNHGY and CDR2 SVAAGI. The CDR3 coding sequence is TGTGCCAGCGGTTACCAGGCCGGTATTAACTCCTACGAGCAGTACTTC. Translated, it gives CASGYQAGINSYEQYF.

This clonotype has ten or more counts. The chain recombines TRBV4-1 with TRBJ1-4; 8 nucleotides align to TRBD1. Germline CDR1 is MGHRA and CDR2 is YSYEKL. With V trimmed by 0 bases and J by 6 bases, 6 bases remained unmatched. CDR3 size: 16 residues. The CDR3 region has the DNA TGCGCCAGCAGCCAAGATCCCGGGACAGGAGATGAAAAACTGTTTTTT. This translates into CASSQDPGTGDEKLFF.

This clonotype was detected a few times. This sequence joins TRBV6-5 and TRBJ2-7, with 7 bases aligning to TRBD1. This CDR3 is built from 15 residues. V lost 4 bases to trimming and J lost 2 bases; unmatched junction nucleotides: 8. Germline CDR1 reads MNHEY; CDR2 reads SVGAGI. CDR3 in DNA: TGTGCCAGCAGTTCCGGGGACAGAGGGGCCTACGAGCAGTACTTC. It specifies CASSSGDRGAYEQYF.

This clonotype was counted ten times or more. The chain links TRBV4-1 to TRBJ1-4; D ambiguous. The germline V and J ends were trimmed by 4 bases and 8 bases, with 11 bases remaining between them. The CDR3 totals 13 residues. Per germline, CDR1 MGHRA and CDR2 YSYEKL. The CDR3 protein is CASSRTVGEKLFF. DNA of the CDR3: TGCGCCAGCAGCCGTACGGTCGGGGAAAAACTGTTTTTT.

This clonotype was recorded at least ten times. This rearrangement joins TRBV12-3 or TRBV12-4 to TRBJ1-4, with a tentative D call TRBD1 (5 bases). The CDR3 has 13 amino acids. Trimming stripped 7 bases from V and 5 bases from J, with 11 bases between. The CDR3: CASIMAGNEKLFF. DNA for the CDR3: TGTGCCAGCATAATGGCAGGGAATGAAAAACTGTTTTTT.

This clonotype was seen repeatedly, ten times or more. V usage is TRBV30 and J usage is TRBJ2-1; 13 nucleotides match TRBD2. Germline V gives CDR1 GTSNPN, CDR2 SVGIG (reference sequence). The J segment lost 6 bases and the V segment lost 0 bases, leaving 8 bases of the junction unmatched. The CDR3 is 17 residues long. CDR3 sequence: CAWSVSRTSGSVNEQFF. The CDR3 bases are TGTGCCTGGAGTGTGTCGAGGACTAGCGGGAGCGTCAATGAGCAGTTCTTC. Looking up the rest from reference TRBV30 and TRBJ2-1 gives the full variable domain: SQTIHQWPATLVQPVGSPLSLECTVEGTSNPNLYWYRQAAGRGLQLLFYSVGIGQISSEVPQNLSASRPQDRQFILSSKKLLLSDSGFYLCAWSVSRTSGSVNEQFFGPGTRLTVL.

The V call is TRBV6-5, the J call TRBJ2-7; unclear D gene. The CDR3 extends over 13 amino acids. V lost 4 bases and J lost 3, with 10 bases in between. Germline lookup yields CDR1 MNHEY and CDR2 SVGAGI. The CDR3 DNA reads TGTGCCAGCAGTTTTAGAGAAGGCTACGAGCAGTACTTC. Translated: CASSFREGYEQYF.